Listed below are T cell receptor beta chains from one sample, sequenced in a study of technical replicates of blood from a handful of donors. The method was immunoSEQ multiplex PCR; TCRdb's version includes in-frame clones alone and lacks a portion of them. In the table there are more than 65,000 clones, 95% to 98% of which are singletons. The specimen was T cells isolated from PBMCs. These receptor sequences come from a human donor in good health. Both conserved end residues are part of each CDR3. A D gene is named only where the DNA matches it firmly.

d_call,v_call,cdr3_aa
TRBD2,TRBV10-3,CAITPGLARADTQYF
NA,TRBV4-1,CASSPEAEPREEQYF
NA,TRBV10-3,CAISESGTGYQPQHF
TRBD2,TRBV7-9,CASSFVAGGGDEQYF
TRBD2,TRBV5-1,CASSFGTRQYNEQFF
NA,TRBV30,CAWSVYRSIYNPKLFF
TRBD1,TRBV10-3,CASSGGDRSNYGYTF
TRBD2,TRBV5-8,CASSLFSASGSLEQFF
TRBD1,TRBV27,CASSPTGVKTQYF
TRBD1,TRBV11-2,CASSSTGEQETQYF
TRBD2,TRBV25-1,CASSDVGGGIYEQYF
TRBD2,TRBV4-1,CASSQGVVSGSYGQYF
TRBD2,TRBV9,CASSTGTSGNYEQYF
NA,TRBV5-4,CASSWGGRLGSYEQYF
TRBD2,TRBV7-3,CASSLLGSGAIQETQYF
TRBD1,TRBV5-1,CASSVPGQPTYEQYF
TRBD1,TRBV29-1,CSVEVETGPSYEQYF
NA,TRBV29-1,CSVEVTANTEAFF
NA,TRBV15,CATSRGTAYNEQFF
TRBD1,TRBV19,CASSFRGFYEQYF
NA,TRBV10-2,CASRDGGWNTEAFF
TRBD2,TRBV6-5,CASSRLADTDTQYF
NA,TRBV11-3,CASSQAVEQYF